Following are 3 T cell receptor beta chains from one sample sequenced in a study of T cells in Graves' hyperthyroidism and ophthalmopathy. The TCR beta CDR3 regions underwent amplification using RNA transcripts as the source. A set of HTBI primers served as the primers for a first-round RT-PCR of the TCR CDR3. TCRdb ran MiXCR on the multiplex PCR reads and lists one entry per CDR3 protein. The sample consists of under 400,000 distinct CDR3 sequences, about 15% of them appearing once. Material: blood. These receptors came from a woman aged 60 to 75 with Graves' hyperthyroidism.

A few counts support this clonotype. V gene TRBV12-3 or TRBV12-4 combines with J gene TRBJ1-1; maybe TRBD1 (5 bases). Trimming stripped 3 bases from V and 5 bases from J, with 16 bases between. The CDR3 covers 15 residues. CDR3 in amino acids: CASSFTFGGGTEAFF. The CDR3 DNA sequence: TGTGCCAGCAGTTTCACTTTCGGCGGGGGAACTGAAGCTTTCTTT.

This sequence joins TRBV18 and TRBJ1-1; 9 nucleotides line up with TRBD1. This CDR3 region has 16 residues. V was clipped by 5 bases and J by 1 base; unmatched bases: 8. Germline CDR1 and CDR2: KGHSH and LQKENI. The CDR3 sequence: CASSSSGQGSNTEAFF. The CDR3 DNA reads TGTGCCAGCTCATCATCGGGACAGGGATCGAACACTGAAGCTTTCTTT. Supplemented by reference TRBV18 and TRBJ1-1, the full variable domain reads NAGVMQNPRHLVRRRGQEARLRCSPMKGHSHVYWYRQLPEEGLKFMVYLQKENIIDESGMPKERFSAEFPKEGPSILRIQQVVRGDSAAYFCASSSSGQGSNTEAFFGQGTRLTVV.

Ten or more counts support this clonotype. The gene calls are TRBV7-9 and TRBJ2-5; possible D gene TRBD2, 5 bases. V was shortened by 4 bases and J by 5 bases, with 11 bases between the two germline ends. The CDR3 length is 13 residues. Per the germline V gene, CDR1 is SEHNR and CDR2 is FQNEAQ (reference sequence). Here the CDR3 DNA reads TGTGCCAGCAGCTACGACTATCGGGAGACCCAGTACTTC. It encodes CASSYDYRETQYF.